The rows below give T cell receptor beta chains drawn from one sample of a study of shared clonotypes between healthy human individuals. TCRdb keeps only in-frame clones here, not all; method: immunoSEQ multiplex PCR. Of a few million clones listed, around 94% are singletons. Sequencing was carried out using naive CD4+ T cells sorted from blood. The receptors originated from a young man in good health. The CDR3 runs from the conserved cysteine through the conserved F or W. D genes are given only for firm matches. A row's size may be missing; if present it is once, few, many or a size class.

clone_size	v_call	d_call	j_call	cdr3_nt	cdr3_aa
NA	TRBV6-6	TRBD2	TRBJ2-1	TGTGCCAGCAGTATCGGGACTAAGGGGTACAATGAGCAGTTCTTC	CASSIGTKGYNEQFF
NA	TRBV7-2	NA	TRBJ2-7	TGTGCCAGCAGGGCAGATTTGTACGAGCAGTACTTC	CASRADLYEQYF
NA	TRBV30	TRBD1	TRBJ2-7	TGTGCCTGGAGTACGACCGGGACAGGGAAGTACGAGCAGTACTTC	CAWSTTGTGKYEQYF
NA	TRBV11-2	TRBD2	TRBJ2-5	TGTGCCAGCACCATTAATCACGAGCGGGGGCCTCAAGAGACCCAGTACTTC	CASTINHERGPQETQYF
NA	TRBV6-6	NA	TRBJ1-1	TGTGCCAGCACTCCCCCGGGCCGGAACACTGAAGCTTTCTTT	CASTPPGRNTEAFF
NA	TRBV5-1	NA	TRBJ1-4	TGCGCCAGCAGCTTGGACGCATGGGGGAATGAAAAACTGTTTTTT	CASSLDAWGNEKLFF
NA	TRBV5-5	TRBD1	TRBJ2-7	TGTGCCAGCAGTTTGGACAGGGGGAACTACGAGCAGTACTTC	CASSLDRGNYEQYF
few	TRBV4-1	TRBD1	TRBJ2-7	TGCGCCAGCAGCCTTTCCGGGACAGGGTCTTACGAGCAGTACTTC	CASSLSGTGSYEQYF
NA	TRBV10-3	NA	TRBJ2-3	TGTGCCATCAGGGACGGGGCTAGCACAGATACGCAGTATTTT	CAIRDGASTDTQYF
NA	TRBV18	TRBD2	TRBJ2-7	TGTGCCAGCTCACCGGAGCGACTAGCGGTGGCCCTAGGGGAGCAGTACTTC	CASSPERLAVALGEQYF
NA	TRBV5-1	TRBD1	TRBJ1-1	TGCGCCAGCAGCTTAGGGGGCGGGACTGAAGCTTTCTTT	CASSLGGGTEAFF
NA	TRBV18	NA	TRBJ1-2	TGTGCCAGCTCACCACCTTCAAGTGCCTTCTATGGCTACACCTTC	CASSPPSSAFYGYTF
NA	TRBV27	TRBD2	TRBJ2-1	TGTGCCAGCAATAAACTAGCGGGAGGGTACAATGAGCAGTTCTTC	CASNKLAGGYNEQFF
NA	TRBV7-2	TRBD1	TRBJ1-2	TGTGCCAGCAGCACTAGGGACAGGGGCTCCTATGGCTACACCTTC	CASSTRDRGSYGYTF
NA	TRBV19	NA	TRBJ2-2	TGTGCCAGCGATCGACAGGCGAACACCGGGGAGCTGTTTTTT	CASDRQANTGELFF
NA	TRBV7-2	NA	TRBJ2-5	TGTGCCAGCAGCCAGCTAAGTTTCGGTCAAGAGACCCAGTACTTC	CASSQLSFGQETQYF
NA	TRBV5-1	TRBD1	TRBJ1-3	TGCGCCAGCAGCTTGCAGGGGGCGAGGGACACCATATATTTT	CASSLQGARDTIYF
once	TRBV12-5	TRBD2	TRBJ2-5	TGTGCTAGTGGTCCCGGGAGGGATTCCCTCCCACAAGAGACCCAGTACTTC	CASGPGRDSLPQETQYF
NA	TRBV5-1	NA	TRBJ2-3	TGCGCCAGCAGCTTCCTGTCGTCTGGGCGGGATACGCAGTATTTT	CASSFLSSGRDTQYF
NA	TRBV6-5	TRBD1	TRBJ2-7	TGTGCCAGCAGTCCCGACAGGGGTTTCTACGAGCAGTACTTC	CASSPDRGFYEQYF
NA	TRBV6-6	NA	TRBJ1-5	TGTGCCAGCAGGCAAGGAGGTGTGGGCAATCAGCCCCAGCATTTT	CASRQGGVGNQPQHF
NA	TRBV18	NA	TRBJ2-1	TGTGCCAGCTCACCACCGGACGCATCCTCCTACAATGAGCAGTTCTTC	CASSPPDASSYNEQFF
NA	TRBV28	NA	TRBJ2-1	TGTGCCAGCAGTTTCGGTCTAGTCAATGAGCAGTTCTTC	CASSFGLVNEQFF
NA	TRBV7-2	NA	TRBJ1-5	TGTGCCAGCAGCTTTATTGGGGTCAATCAGCCCCAGCATTTT	CASSFIGVNQPQHF
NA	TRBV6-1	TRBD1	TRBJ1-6	TGTGCCAGCAGTGGGATCGGGACAGGGGAGAACTCACCCCTCCACTTT	CASSGIGTGENSPLHF
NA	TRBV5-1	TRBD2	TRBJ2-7	TGCGCCAGCAGCCCGGGCCTCAGCGGGAGGGCCAACTACGAGCAGTACTTC	CASSPGLSGRANYEQYF
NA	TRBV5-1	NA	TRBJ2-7	TGCGCCAGCAGCACAGGATCCTACGAGCAGTACTTC	CASSTGSYEQYF
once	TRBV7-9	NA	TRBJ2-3	TGTGCCAGCAGCCTCCTGGGGGGCACAGATACGCAGTATTTT	CASSLLGGTDTQYF
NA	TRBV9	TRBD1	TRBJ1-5	TGTGCCAGCAGCCCGACGGACAGGTCCAATCAGCCCCAGCATTTT	CASSPTDRSNQPQHF
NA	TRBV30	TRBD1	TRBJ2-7	TGTGCCTGGAGCCATCCTAGGACAGGGGCCCCTCGCGAGCAGTACTTC	CAWSHPRTGAPREQYF
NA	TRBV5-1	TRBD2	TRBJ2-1	TGCGCCAGCAGGCGACTAGCGGGGGGTAACAATGAGCAGTTCTTC	CASRRLAGGNNEQFF
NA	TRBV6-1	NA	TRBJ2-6	TGTGCCAGCTGCCAGTGGGGCCCTGGGGCCAACGTCCTGACTTTC	CASCQWGPGANVLTF
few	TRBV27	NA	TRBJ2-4	TGTGCCAGCAGTTTATCGGACAGTGGAAAAAACATTCAGTACTTC	CASSLSDSGKNIQYF
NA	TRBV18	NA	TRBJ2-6	TGTGCCAGCTCACTCGCCGGGACCGGCTCTGGAGCCAACGTCCTGACTTTC	CASSLAGTGSGANVLTF
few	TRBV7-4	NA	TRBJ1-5	TGTGCCAGCACCCCCGGAAGTTGCAAATATAGCAATCAGCCCCAGCATTTT	CASTPGSCKYSNQPQHF
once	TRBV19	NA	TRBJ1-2	TGTGCCAGTCATTTTGACGGCAACTATGGCTACACCTTC	CASHFDGNYGYTF
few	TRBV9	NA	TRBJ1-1	TGTGCCAGCAGCCCCCCCTCGTTGTGGGACACTGAAGCTTTCTTT	CASSPPSLWDTEAFF
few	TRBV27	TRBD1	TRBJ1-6	TGTGCCAGCTGTCTACAGGGGGAGGGATCACCCCTCCACTTT	CASCLQGEGSPLHF
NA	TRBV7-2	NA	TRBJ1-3	TGTGCCAGCAGCTTCCGACAAGGCTCTGGAAACACCATATATTTT	CASSFRQGSGNTIYF
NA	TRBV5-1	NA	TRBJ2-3	TGCGCCAGCAGAGACAGAGGACCCAGCACAGATACGCAGTATTTT	CASRDRGPSTDTQYF
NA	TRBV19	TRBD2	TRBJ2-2	TGTGCCAGTAGTACCAGGAAGGGGACTAGCGGGAGTCAAGGGGAGCTGTTTTTT	CASSTRKGTSGSQGELFF
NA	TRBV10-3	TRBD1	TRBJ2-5	TGTGCCATCAGTGGACAGGGAAAAGAGACCCAGTACTTC	CAISGQGKETQYF
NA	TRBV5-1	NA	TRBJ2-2	TGCGCCAGCAGCTTGGACTACAGGGTACACGGGGAGCTGTTTTTT	CASSLDYRVHGELFF
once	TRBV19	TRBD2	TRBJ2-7	TGTGCCAGTAGCTTCGGGACTAGCGGGGCAAACTCCTACGAGCAGTACTTC	CASSFGTSGANSYEQYF
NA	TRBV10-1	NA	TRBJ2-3	TGCGCCAGCAGTGAGGGGGGCGCGGGCACAGATACGCAGTATTTT	CASSEGGAGTDTQYF
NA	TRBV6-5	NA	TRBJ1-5	TGTGCCAGCAGTTACGATTTGTCTGGTCAGCCCCAGCATTTT	CASSYDLSGQPQHF
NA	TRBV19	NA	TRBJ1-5	TGTGCCAGTAGTATGGATTCGGGGAGCAATCAGCCCCAGCATTTT	CASSMDSGSNQPQHF
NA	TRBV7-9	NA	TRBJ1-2	TGTGCCAGCAGCTTAGCCGGGGGGAACTATGGCTACACCTTC	CASSLAGGNYGYTF